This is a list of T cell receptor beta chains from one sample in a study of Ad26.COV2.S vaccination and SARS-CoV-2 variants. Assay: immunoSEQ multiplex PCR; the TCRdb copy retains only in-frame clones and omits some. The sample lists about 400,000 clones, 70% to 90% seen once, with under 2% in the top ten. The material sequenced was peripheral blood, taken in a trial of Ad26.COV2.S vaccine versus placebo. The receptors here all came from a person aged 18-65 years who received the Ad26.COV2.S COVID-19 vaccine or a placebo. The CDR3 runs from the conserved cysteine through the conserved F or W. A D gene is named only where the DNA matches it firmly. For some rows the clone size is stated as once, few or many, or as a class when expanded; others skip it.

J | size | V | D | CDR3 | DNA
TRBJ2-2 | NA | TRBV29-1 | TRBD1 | CSVELTGVVVTGELFF | TGCAGCGTTGAACTGACAGGGGTAGTGGTAACCGGGGAGCTGTTTTTT
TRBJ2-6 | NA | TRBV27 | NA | CASSLEGKPLVLTF | TGTGCCAGCAGTTTAGAGGGCAAACCTCTCGTCCTGACTTTC
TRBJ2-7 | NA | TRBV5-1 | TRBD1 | CASSPPGTGDPYEQYF | TGCGCCAGCAGCCCCCCCGGGACAGGGGACCCCTACGAGCAGTACTTC
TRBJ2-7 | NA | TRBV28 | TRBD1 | CASSSVQGIYEQYF | TGTGCCAGCAGTTCGGTACAGGGGATTTACGAGCAGTACTTC
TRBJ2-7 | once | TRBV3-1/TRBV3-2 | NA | CASSQDQAYEQYF | TGTGCCAGCAGCCAAGATCAGGCCTACGAGCAGTACTTC
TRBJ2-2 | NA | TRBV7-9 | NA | CASNLGNTGELFF | TGTGCCAGCAACTTAGGGAACACCGGGGAGCTGTTTTTT
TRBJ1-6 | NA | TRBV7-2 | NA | CASSLGRAGSPLHF | TGTGCCAGCAGCTTAGGCAGGGCGGGATCACCCCTCCACTTT
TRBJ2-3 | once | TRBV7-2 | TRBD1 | CASSQTEQGWGTDTQYF | TGTGCCAGCAGTCAGACTGAACAGGGGTGGGGCACAGATACGCAGTATTTT
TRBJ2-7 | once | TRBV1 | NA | CTSSQDETSGTYEQYF | TGCACCAGCAGCCAAGACGAGACTAGCGGCACCTACGAGCAGTACTTC
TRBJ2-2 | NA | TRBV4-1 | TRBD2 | CASSQDPSSGSGIGELFF | TGCGCCAGCAGCCAAGATCCGTCTAGCGGGAGTGGCATCGGGGAGCTGTTTTTT
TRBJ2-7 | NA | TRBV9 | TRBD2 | CASSVASQLAVYEQYF | TGTGCCAGCAGCGTGGCCTCGCAACTAGCGGTTTACGAGCAGTACTTC